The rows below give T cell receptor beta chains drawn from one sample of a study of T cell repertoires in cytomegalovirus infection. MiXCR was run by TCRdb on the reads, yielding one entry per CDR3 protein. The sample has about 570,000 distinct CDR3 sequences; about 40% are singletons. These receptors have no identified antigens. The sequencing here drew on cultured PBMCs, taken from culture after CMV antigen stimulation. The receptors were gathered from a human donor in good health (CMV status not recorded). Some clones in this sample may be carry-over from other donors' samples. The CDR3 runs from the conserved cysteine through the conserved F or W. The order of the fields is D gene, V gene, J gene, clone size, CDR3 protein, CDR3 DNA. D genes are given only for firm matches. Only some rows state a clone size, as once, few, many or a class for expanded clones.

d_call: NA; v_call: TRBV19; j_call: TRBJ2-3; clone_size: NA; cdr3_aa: CASRKYRFDTDTQYF; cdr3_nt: TGTGCCAGTAGGAAGTACCGGTTCGACACAGATACGCAGTATTTT
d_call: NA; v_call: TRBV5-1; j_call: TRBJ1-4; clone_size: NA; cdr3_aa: CASRAPGATNEKLFF; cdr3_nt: TGCGCCAGCAGGGCCCCTGGGGCCACTAATGAAAAACTGTTTTTT
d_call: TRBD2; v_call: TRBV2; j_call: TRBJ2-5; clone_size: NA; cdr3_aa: CATGGGRETQYF; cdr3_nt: TGTGCCACGGGGGGGGGCCGTGAGACCCAGTACTTC
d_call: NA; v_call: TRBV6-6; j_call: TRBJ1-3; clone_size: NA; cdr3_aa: CASCRGPAYTIYF; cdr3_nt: TGTGCCAGCTGCAGGGGCCCCGCGTACACCATATATTTT
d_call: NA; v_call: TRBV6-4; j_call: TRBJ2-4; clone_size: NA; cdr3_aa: CASSIRREGPAKNIQYF; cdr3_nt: TGTGCCAGCAGTATCCGCCGAGAGGGTCCGGCCAAAAACATTCAGTACTTC
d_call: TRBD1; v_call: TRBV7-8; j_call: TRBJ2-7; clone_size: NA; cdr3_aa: CASGTGDEQYF; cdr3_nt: TGTGCCAGCGGGACAGGGGACGAGCAGTACTTC
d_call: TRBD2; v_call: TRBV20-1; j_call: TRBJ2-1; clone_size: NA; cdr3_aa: CSARDYGTSGGNEQFF; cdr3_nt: TGCAGTGCTAGAGATTACGGGACTAGCGGGGGAAATGAGCAGTTCTTC
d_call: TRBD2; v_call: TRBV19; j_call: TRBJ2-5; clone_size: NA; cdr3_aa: CASSIGGSETQYF; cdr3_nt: TGTGCCAGTAGTATTGGCGGGAGTGAGACCCAGTACTTC
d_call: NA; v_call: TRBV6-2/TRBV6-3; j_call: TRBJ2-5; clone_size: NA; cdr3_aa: CASSYTPQETQYF; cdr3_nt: TGTGCCAGCAGTTACACTCCCCAAGAGACCCAGTACTTC
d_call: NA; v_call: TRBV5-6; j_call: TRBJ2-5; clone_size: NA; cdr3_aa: CASSLFRTIRLVQVGTQYF; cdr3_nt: TGTGCCAGCAGCTTATTTCGGACGATCCGGCTTGTGCAGGTTGGGACCCAGTACTTC
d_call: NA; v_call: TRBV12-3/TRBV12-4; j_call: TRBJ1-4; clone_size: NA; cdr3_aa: CASSFSFEKLFF; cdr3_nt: TGTGCCAGCAGTTTCTCCTTCGAAAAACTGTTTTTT
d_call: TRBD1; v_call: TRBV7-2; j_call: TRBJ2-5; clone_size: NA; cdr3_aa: CASSHRTGLETQYF; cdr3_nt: TGTGCCAGCAGCCATCGGACAGGGCTAGAGACCCAGTACTTC
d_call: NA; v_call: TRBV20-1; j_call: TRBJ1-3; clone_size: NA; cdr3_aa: CSAAGVNTIYF; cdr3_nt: TGCAGTGCGGCGGGGGTAAACACCATATATTTT
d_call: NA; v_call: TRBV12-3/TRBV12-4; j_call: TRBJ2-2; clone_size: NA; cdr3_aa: CASSLSKIPTGELFF; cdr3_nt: TGTGCCAGCAGTTTGTCGAAGATTCCCACCGGGGAGCTGTTTTTT
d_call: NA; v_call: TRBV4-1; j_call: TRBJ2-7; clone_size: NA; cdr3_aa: CASSQDSPYEQYF; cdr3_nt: TGCGCCAGCAGCCAAGACAGCCCCTACGAGCAGTACTTC
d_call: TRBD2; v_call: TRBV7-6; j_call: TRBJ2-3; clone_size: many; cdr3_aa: CASSLRLAGATDTQYF; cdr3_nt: TGTGCCAGCAGCCTAAGACTAGCGGGAGCGACAGATACGCAGTATTTT
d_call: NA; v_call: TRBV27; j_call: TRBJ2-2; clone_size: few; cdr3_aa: CASSLNREVGELFF; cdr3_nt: TGTGCCAGCAGTTTAAATCGGGAAGTGGGGGAGCTGTTTTTT
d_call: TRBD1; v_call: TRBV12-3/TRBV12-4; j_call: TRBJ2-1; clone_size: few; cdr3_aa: CASSLYGTGRQEQFF; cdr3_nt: TGTGCCAGCAGTTTATATGGGACAGGGCGGCAAGAGCAGTTCTTC
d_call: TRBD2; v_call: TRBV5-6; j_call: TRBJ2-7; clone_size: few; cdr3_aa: CASSPRTSGTYEQYF; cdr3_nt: TGTGCCAGCAGCCCTCGGACTAGCGGTACCTACGAGCAGTACTTC
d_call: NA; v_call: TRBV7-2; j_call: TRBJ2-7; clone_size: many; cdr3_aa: CASSEYSSYEQYF; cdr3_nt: TGTGCCAGCAGCGAGTATAGCTCCTACGAGCAGTACTTC
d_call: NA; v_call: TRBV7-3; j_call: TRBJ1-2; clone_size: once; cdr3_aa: CASSLVDEGYTF; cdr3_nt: TGTGCCAGCAGCTTAGTGGACGAGGGCTACACCTTC
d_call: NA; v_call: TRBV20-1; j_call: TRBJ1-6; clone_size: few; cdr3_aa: CSAAPRDASSYNSPLHF; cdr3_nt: TGCAGTGCTGCGCCTAGAGACGCGAGCTCCTATAATTCACCCCTCCACTTT
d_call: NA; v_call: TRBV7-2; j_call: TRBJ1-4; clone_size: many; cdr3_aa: CASSLSGTTNEKLFF; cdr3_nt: TGTGCCAGCAGCTTATCGGGAACAACTAATGAAAAACTGTTTTTT
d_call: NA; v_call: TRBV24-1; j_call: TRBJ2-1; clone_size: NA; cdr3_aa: CATSDRDTGATSYNEQFF; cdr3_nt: TGTGCCACCAGTGATCGCGACACGGGGGCTACGTCCTACAATGAGCAGTTCTTC
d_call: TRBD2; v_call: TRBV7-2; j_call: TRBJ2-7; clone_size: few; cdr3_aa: CASSAGGREQYF; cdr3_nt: TGTGCCAGTTCAGCGGGGGGGCGCGAGCAGTACTTC
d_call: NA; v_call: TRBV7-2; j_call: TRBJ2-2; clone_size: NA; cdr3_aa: CASSFGQHGELFF; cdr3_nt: TGTGCCAGCAGCTTTGGGCAGCACGGGGAGCTGTTTTTT
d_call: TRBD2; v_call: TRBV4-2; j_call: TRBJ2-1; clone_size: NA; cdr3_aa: CASSSLWKAGGFNEQFF; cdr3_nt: TGTGCCAGCAGCTCCCTATGGAAAGCGGGGGGGTTCAATGAGCAGTTCTTC
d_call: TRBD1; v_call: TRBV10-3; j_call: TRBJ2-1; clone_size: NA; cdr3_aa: CAIRTGDEQFF; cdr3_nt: TGTGCCATCAGGACAGGGGATGAGCAGTTCTTC
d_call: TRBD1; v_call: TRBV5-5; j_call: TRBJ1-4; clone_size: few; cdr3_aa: CASSLSRDRAQFAKLFF; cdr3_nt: TGTGCCAGCAGCTTGTCGCGGGACAGGGCACAATTCGCAAAACTGTTTTTT
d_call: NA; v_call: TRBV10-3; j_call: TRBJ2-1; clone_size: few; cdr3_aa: CAISESTSGHGSDNEQFF; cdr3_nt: TGTGCCATCAGTGAGTCGACGAGCGGCCACGGGAGCGACAATGAGCAGTTCTTC
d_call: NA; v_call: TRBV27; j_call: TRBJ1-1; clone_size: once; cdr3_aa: CASSSYGRGTEAFF; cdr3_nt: TGTGCCAGCAGTTCCTACGGGAGGGGTACTGAAGCTTTCTTT
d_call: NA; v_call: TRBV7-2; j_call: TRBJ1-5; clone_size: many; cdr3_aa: CASSLIGANQPQHF; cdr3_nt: TGTGCCAGCAGCTTAATCGGGGCTAATCAGCCCCAGCATTTT
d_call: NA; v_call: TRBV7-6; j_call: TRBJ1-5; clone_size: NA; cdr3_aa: CASSLTDNRQPLQPQHF; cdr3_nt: TGTGCCAGCAGCTTAACGGACAACCGACAGCCATTGCAGCCCCAGCATTTT
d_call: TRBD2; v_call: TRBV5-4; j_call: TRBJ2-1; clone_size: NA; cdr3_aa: CASSPRAGGDYNEQFF; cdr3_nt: TGTGCCAGCAGCCCGAGAGCGGGGGGGGATTACAATGAGCAGTTCTTC
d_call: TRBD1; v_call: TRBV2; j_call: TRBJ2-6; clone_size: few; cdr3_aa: CASRNPGTGAGANVLTF; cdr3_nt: TGTGCCAGCAGGAATCCCGGGACAGGGGCTGGGGCCAACGTCCTGACTTTC
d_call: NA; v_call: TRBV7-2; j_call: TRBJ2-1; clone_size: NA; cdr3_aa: CASSLTSFHNEQFF; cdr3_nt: TGTGCCAGCAGCTTAACCAGCTTTCACAATGAGCAGTTCTTC
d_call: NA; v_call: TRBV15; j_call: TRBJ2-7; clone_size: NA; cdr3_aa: CATSNASYFYEQYF; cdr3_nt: TGTGCCACCAGCAATGCGAGCTATTTCTACGAGCAGTACTTC
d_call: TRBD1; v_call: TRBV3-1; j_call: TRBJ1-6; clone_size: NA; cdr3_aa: CASSVGMDRVFSPLHF; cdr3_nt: TGTGCCAGCAGCGTAGGAATGGACAGGGTTTTTTCACCCCTCCACTTT
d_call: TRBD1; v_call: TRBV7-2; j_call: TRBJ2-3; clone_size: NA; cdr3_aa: CASRVGPTGAADTQYF; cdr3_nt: TGTGCCAGCAGAGTGGGGCCAACAGGGGCCGCAGATACGCAGTATTTT
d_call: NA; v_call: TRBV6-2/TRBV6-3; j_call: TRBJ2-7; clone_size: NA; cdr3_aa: CASSYSTPGSYEQYF; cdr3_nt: TGTGCCAGCAGTTACTCGACGCCGGGATCCTACGAGCAGTACTTC
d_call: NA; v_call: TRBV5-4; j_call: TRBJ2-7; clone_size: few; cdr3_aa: CASSLRDGYEQYF; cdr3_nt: TGTGCCAGCAGCCTGCGGGACGGCTACGAGCAGTACTTC
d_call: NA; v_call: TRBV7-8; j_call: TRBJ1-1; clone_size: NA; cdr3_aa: CASSYTRRGRSTEAFF; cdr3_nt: TGTGCCAGCAGCTACACTCGCCGGGGCCGATCCACTGAAGCTTTCTTT
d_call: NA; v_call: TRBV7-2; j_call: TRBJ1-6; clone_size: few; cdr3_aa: CASSLTAWDVLSPLHF; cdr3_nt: TGTGCCAGCAGCTTGACAGCTTGGGATGTGTTGTCACCCCTCCACTTT
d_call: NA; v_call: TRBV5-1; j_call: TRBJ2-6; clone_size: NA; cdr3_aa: CASSPAGPAGLSGANVLTF; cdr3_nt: TGCGCCAGCAGCCCGGCCGGGCCGGCGGGTCTATCTGGGGCCAACGTCCTGACTTTC
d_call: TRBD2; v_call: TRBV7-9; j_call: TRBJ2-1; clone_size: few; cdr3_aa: CASSGLAGSSYNEQFF; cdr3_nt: TGTGCCAGCAGCGGACTAGCGGGGAGCTCCTACAATGAGCAGTTCTTC
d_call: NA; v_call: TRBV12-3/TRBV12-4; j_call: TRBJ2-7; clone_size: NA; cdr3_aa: CASSPEGLTFDF; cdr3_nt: TGTGCCAGCAGCCCGGAGGGCCTTACCTTCGACTTC
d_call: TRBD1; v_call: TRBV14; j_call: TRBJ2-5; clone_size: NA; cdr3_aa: CASSQVEQGARETQYF; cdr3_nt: TGTGCCAGCAGCCAAGTGGAGCAGGGGGCCCGGGAGACCCAGTACTTC
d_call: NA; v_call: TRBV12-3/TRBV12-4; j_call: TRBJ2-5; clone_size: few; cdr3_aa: CASSFGSGGEETQYF; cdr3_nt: TGTGCCAGCAGTTTTGGGTCCGGGGGCGAAGAGACCCAGTACTTC
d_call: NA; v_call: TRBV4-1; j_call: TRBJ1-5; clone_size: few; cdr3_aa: CASSLYTQENYSNQPQHF; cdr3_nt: TGCGCCAGCAGCCTATATACTCAAGAAAATTATAGCAATCAGCCCCAGCATTTT
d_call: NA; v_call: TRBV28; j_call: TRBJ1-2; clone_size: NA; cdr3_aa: CASSPGLFGYTF; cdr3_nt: TGTGCCAGCAGTCCAGGGCTGTTCGGCTACACCTTC
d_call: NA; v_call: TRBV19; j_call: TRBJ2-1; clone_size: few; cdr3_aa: CASSGDSSSYNEQFF; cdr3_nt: TGTGCCAGTAGTGGGGACTCCAGCTCCTACAATGAGCAGTTCTTC
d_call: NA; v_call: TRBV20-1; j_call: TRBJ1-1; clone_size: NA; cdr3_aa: CSARDPATEAFF; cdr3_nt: TGCAGTGCTAGAGATCCCGCAACTGAAGCTTTCTTT